The entry below gives a single T cell receptor (beta chain) sequence along with its context. V shed 6 bases, J shed 5 bases, and the junction held 7 bases outside the gene matches. The CDR3 totals 13 residues. Germline-derived CDR1 and CDR2 are SQVTM and ANQGSEA. The data were taken from a study of blood T cell repertoires in COVID-19. Study-wide context: The origin of the acute and convalescent COVID-19 samples was the United States, Italy and Spain. T cells, B-cell-depleted T cells, or PBMCs supplied cDNA or gDNA.

In the original workflow: Reference gene primer amplification yielded estimated nucleated cell counts. Here immunoSEQ multiplex PCR was the method, and the copy in TCRdb shows in-frame clones only, minus some. V, J and clone size are taken as reported in that table, and D and trimming were inferred from the DNA itself. The profile shows some 15,000 clones, over 75% of them singletons. The chain recombines TRBV29-1 with TRBJ1-2; 9 positions agree with TRBD1. Sequenced sample: peripheral blood. This TCR was sampled from a woman between 65 and 79 years old with active COVID-19. This CDR3 reads CSVPGQGGYGYTF. The CDR3 DNA sequence: TGCAGCGTCCCGGGACAGGGAGGGTATGGCTACACCTTC.